These 22 T cell receptor beta chains share one sample of origin, sequenced in a study of cytomegalovirus exposure and HLA in healthy donors. PCR amplification relied on 60 Vbeta primers (plus 13 Jbeta primers). Repertoires were generated with immunoSEQ multiplex PCR, while TCRdb's copy carries only in-frame clones and drops some. Here the sample spans about 110,000 clones, 69% being singletons. The sequenced sample consisted of PBMCs. Source of these receptors: a woman between 70 and 85 years old in good health and CMV-seropositive.

The CDR3 DNA follows: TGCAGCGTTCGCCGGGATGAGCAGTTCTTC. It specifies CSVRRDEQFF. The chain couples TRBV29-1 to TRBJ2-1; D ambiguous. Germline V gene sequence: CDR1 SQVTM, CDR2 ANQGSEA. This CDR3 has 10 residues. Deletions cut 5 bases from V and 8 bases from J, with 7 bases between.

The chain combines TRBV30 with TRBJ2-7; 7 nucleotides agree with TRBD1. J was trimmed by 4 bases and V by 4 bases; bases with no gene match: 10. The germline CDR1 and CDR2 sequences are GTSNPN and SVGIG (reference sequence). The CDR3 covers 14 residues. The CDR3 DNA sequence: TGTGCCTGGACCAAAGGTAGGGACAGTTACGAGCAGTACTTC. It specifies CAWTKGRDSYEQYF.

J is TRBJ1-2 and V is TRBV11-2; the match to TRBD1 covers 7 bases. V lost 7 bases and J lost 5; bases outside the gene matches: 10. Germline CDR1 reads SGHAT; CDR2 reads FQNNGV. CDR3 length equals 14 residues. The CDR3 DNA is TGTGCCAGCACCAGTACCGGGACAGAGTATGGCTACACCTTC. This encodes CASTSTGTEYGYTF.

The chain uses TRBV5-1 and TRBJ2-1, with 12 bases identical to TRBD1. This CDR3 has 15 amino acids. V trimming: 3 bases; J trimming: 6 bases; junction bases outside the gene matches: 4. CDR1 is SGHRS and CDR2 is YFSETQ in the germline V gene. The CDR3 region is CASSYEGQGANEQFF. The CDR3 DNA sequence: TGCGCCAGCAGCTATGAGGGACAGGGGGCCAATGAGCAGTTCTTC. The full variable domain, rest sourced from reference TRBV5-1 and TRBJ2-1, is KAGVTQTPRYLIKTRGQQVTLSCSPISGHRSVSWYQQTPGQGLQFLFEYFSETQRNKGNFPGRFSGRQFSNSRSEMNVSTLELGDSALYLCASSYEGQGANEQFFGPGTRLTVL.

CDR3 sequence: CASSAQGGTDTQYF. The CDR3 DNA sequence: TGTGCCAGCAGTGCACAGGGGGGAACAGATACGCAGTATTTT. The chain is built from TRBV6-6 and TRBJ2-3; 8 bases match TRBD1. Germline CDR1 is MNHNY and CDR2 is SVGAGI (reference sequence). V lost 5 bases and J lost 3; bases outside the gene matches: 4. The CDR3 runs 14 residues.

The gene calls are TRBV15 and TRBJ1-5; D is ambiguous. The germline V gene has CDR1 LNHNV and CDR2 YYDKDF (reference sequence). V lost 0 bases to trimming and J lost 3 bases, with 9 bases between them. The CDR3 runs 15 residues. The CDR3 loop is CATSRDSVPNQPQHF. In DNA, the CDR3 is TGTGCCACCAGCAGAGACAGTGTGCCCAATCAGCCCCAGCATTTT.

The chain combines TRBV4-2 with TRBJ2-1; 7 bases match TRBD2. Germline CDR1 and CDR2: LGHNA and YNFKEQ. This CDR3 has 16 amino acids. Trimming removed 0 bases from V and 3 bases from J; junction bases left unmatched: 5. The DNA of the CDR3 is TGTGCCAGCAGCCAAGATCCTCTAGCGGTCTACAATGAGCAGTTCTTC. The encoded protein is CASSQDPLAVYNEQFF.

The rearrangement uses TRBV11-2 and TRBJ2-5; D unclear. Germline V gene sequence: CDR1 SGHAT, CDR2 FQNNGV. Deletions cut 2 bases from V and 1 base from J, with 2 bases between. This CDR3 region has 12 residues. The CDR3 reads CASSLLQETQYF. The DNA for the CDR3 is TGTGCCAGCAGCTTACTCCAAGAGACCCAGTACTTC. The full variable domain, its missing parts supplied by reference TRBV11-2 and TRBJ2-5, is EAGVAQSPRYKIIEKRQSVAFWCNPISGHATLYWYQQILGQGPKLLIQFQNNGVVDDSQLPKDRFSAERLKGVDSTLKIQPAKLEDSAVYLCASSLLQETQYFGPGTRLLVL.

This clone occurred a few times. This rearrangement joins TRBV2 to TRBJ2-7; perhaps TRBD1 as D (5 bases). Trimming cost V 5 bases and J 4 bases, with 9 bases left between them. The length of the CDR3 is 12 residues. Germline values: CDR1 SNHLY, CDR2 FYNNEI. The CDR3 loop reads CASSRTPYEQYF. CDR3 nucleotides: TGTGCCAGCAGTAGGACACCTTACGAGCAGTACTTC.

In the case of this clone: An end of the junction differs from the germline gene, which may be a read error. J is TRBJ2-6 and V is TRBV19; D possibly corresponds to TRBD1 (5 bases). Germline values: CDR1 LNHDA, CDR2 SQIVND (reference sequence). The CDR3 extends over 15 amino acids. CDR3 nucleotides: TGTGCCAGTAGTTTAGAAGGGGCCGGGGCCAACGTCCTGACTTTC. It is translated as CASSLEGAGANVLTF.

The J gene is TRBJ2-7, the V gene TRBV5-4; D perhaps matches TRBD2 (5 bases). The CDR3 runs to 13 residues. V dropped 4 bases and J dropped 0 bases, with 8 bases sitting between them. Germline CDR1 reads SGHNT; CDR2 reads YYREEE (reference sequence). This CDR3 reads CASSQGSSYEQYF. Written as DNA, the CDR3 is TGTGCCAGCAGCCAAGGGAGCTCCTACGAGCAGTACTTC.

The V call is TRBV19, the J call TRBJ2-5; the D gene is possibly TRBD1 (5 bases). Germline-derived CDR1 and CDR2 are LNHDA and SQIVND (reference sequence). With 3 bases removed from V and 4 bases from J, the gap between germline ends came to 9 bases. The CDR3 length is 13 residues. The CDR3 sequence: CASSIQGRETQYF. In DNA form, the CDR3 reads TGTGCCAGTAGTATTCAGGGTCGAGAGACCCAGTACTTC.

Here the CDR3 reads CASSRGGTSLSTGELFF. The CDR3, as DNA: TGTGCCAGCAGCAGGGGGGGAACTAGTTTAAGTACCGGGGAGCTGTTTTTT. V usage is TRBV9 and J usage is TRBJ2-2; possible D gene TRBD2, 7 bases. Germline V lookup: CDR1 SGDLS, CDR2 YYNGEE. V was shortened by 4 bases and J by 5 bases, with 21 bases between the two germline ends. This CDR3 region has 17 residues. Looking up the rest from reference TRBV9 and TRBJ2-2 gives the full variable domain: DSGVTQTPKHLITATGQRVTLRCSPRSGDLSVYWYQQSLDQGLQFLIQYYNGEERAKGNILERFSAQQFPDLHSELNLSSLELGDSALYFCASSRGGTSLSTGELFFGEGSRLTVL.

This clone came up a few times. V gene TRBV19 combines with J gene TRBJ1-4; no firm D call. The CDR3 contains 13 residues. Germline CDR1 and CDR2: LNHDA and SQIVND (reference sequence). V was clipped by 6 bases and J by 5 bases, with 10 bases between them. This CDR3 is CASRRGRNEKLFF. The CDR3, as DNA: TGTGCCAGTAGGCGGGGAAGGAATGAAAAACTGTTTTTT.

This sequence joins TRBV5-1 and TRBJ2-3; D might be TRBD2 (6 bases). Germline V lookup: CDR1 SGHRS, CDR2 YFSETQ. Trimming took 4 bases from V and 5 from J, leaving 17 bases between them. The CDR3 consists of 15 residues. The CDR3 here is CASSPDGTWGDTQYF. The CDR3 nucleotides read TGCGCCAGCAGCCCGGATGGGACTTGGGGAGATACGCAGTATTTT.

The rearrangement links TRBV30 to TRBJ2-6; a possible D gene is TRBD1 (5 bases). Between the trimmed V and J ends, which lost 3 bases and 6 bases, there was a span of 24 bases. Germline V lookup: CDR1 GTSNPN, CDR2 SVGIG (reference sequence). The CDR3 covers 18 residues. The CDR3 sequence: CAWSSFSGAAGQANVLTF. The CDR3 DNA sequence: TGTGCCTGGAGCTCGTTTAGTGGGGCCGCCGGTCAGGCCAACGTCCTGACTTTC. The whole variable domain, remainder taken from reference TRBV30 and TRBJ2-6, is SQTIHQWPATLVQPVGSPLSLECTVEGTSNPNLYWYRQAAGRGLQLLFYSVGIGQISSEVPQNLSASRPQDRQFILSSKKLLLSDSGFYLCAWSSFSGAAGQANVLTFGAGSRLTVL.

The chain joins TRBV30 to TRBJ1-5; 8 bases match TRBD1. The trim removed 5 bases at V and 7 bases at J, leaving 4 bases unmatched. This CDR3 is built from 12 residues. Germline lookup yields CDR1 GTSNPN and CDR2 SVGIG (reference sequence). CDR3 region: CAWGQGWQPQHF. The CDR3 nucleotides are TGTGCCTGGGGACAGGGTTGGCAGCCCCAGCATTTT.

This chain links TRBV5-1 with TRBJ2-3, with 9 bases aligning to TRBD1. Germline trimming cut 2 bases from V and 1 base from J; bases unmatched to any gene: 11. The length of the CDR3 is 18 residues. Germline lookup yields CDR1 SGHRS and CDR2 YFSETQ. The CDR3 DNA reads TGCGCCAGCAGCTTTTGGACAGGGGAGGGGTCGGGCACAGATACGCAGTATTTT. Protein sequence: CASSFWTGEGSGTDTQYF.

DNA of the CDR3: TGCAGCGTTCAGGGTGGCAGCTACGAGCAGTACTTC. Translation gives CSVQGGSYEQYF. The V gene is TRBV29-1, the J gene TRBJ2-5; D is perhaps TRBD1 (5 bases). The assigned J gene may be wrong: the sequence end matches TRBJ2-7 better. Germline assignment: CDR1 SQVTM and CDR2 ANQGSEA. The CDR3 is 12 amino acids.

This clone was picked up a small number of times. The V and J genes are TRBV7-2 and TRBJ1-6, with a tentative D call TRBD1 (5 bases). In germline, CDR1 is SGHTA, CDR2 FQGNSA. There are 17 residues in the CDR3. Trimming stripped 6 bases from V and 10 bases from J, with 25 bases between. The chain's CDR3 is CASSREVAYRGRSPLHF. CDR3 coding DNA: TGTGCCAGCAGTCGGGAGGTGGCATATCGGGGGAGATCACCCCTCCACTTT.

This sequence joins TRBV19 and TRBJ1-2; no clear D gene. V was shortened by 4 bases and J by 7 bases, with 7 bases between the two germline ends. The length of the CDR3 is 11 residues. From germline, CDR1 is LNHDA and CDR2 SQIVND (reference sequence). CDR3 in amino acids: CASSREAGYTF. CDR3 in DNA: TGTGCCAGTAGTAGGGAGGCTGGCTACACCTTC.

The CDR3 DNA reads as TGTGCCAGCTCACCGATAGCGGGAGACACCGGGGAGCTGTTTTTT. It specifies CASSPIAGDTGELFF. The chain joins TRBV18 to TRBJ2-2, with 9 bases aligning to TRBD2. V lost 3 bases, J lost 3 bases, and 2 bases stayed unmatched. Germline V gives CDR1 KGHSH, CDR2 LQKENI. This CDR3 comprises 15 residues.